This entry lists 2 T cell receptor beta chains sequenced from one sample in a study of T cell repertoires in cytomegalovirus infection. TCRdb itself ran the reads through MiXCR, one entry per CDR3 protein. The data contain roughly 700,000 distinct CDR3 sequences, roughly 36% of them seen just once; the ten biggest clones take up about 20%. No antigen has been assigned to these receptors. The source material was cultured PBMCs, sampled from culture after CMV antigen stimulation. These receptors originate from a human donor in good health (CMV status not recorded). Some clones in this sample may be carry-over from other donors' samples.

This clonotype has only a few counts. J is TRBJ1-5 and V is TRBV6-2 or TRBV6-3; D unclear. Germline V gives CDR1 MNHEY, CDR2 SVGEGT. The CDR3 loop spans 16 amino acids. The V end lost 3 bases, the J end lost 0 bases, and 12 bases lay between the germline ends. CDR3 nucleotide sequence: TGTGCCAGCAGTTATACGGGGTTCTTTAGCAATCAGCCCCAGCATTTT. Amino acid sequence: CASSYTGFFSNQPQHF.

The chain combines TRBV7-6 with TRBJ2-3; possible D gene TRBD2, 7 bases. Trimming removed 5 bases from V and 2 bases from J, with 17 bases in between. CDR1 and CDR2 from the germline V gene are SGHVS and FNYEAQ. The CDR3 is 16 amino acids. As DNA, the CDR3 is TGTGCCAGCAGCCCAGATTGGGGGGGCTACACAGATACGCAGTATTTT. This sequence encodes CASSPDWGGYTDTQYF.